This TCR beta chain was sequenced in a study of blood T cell repertoires in COVID-19 (TCRdb year 2020). As for the study more broadly: Collaborator samples came from the United States, Italy and Spain and covered acute and convalescent phases of COVID-19. Where available, HLA class I and class II types were taken from metadata supplied by the sample provider and were not determined by assay-based typing. The repertoires were made available in a free public database intended to serve as a resource for research on the immune response to SARS-CoV-2. Nearly every sample came with metadata listing a de-identified subject ID, COVID-19 status, age in years and sex. The dataset comprised deeply sampled blood TCRbeta repertoires from subjects exposed to, actively infected with, or recovered from COVID-19. The prospective study material was composed of cDNA or gDNA derived from T cells, B-cell-depleted T cells, or PBMCs. Samples came from the ongoing ImmuneRACE study (first 160 participants) plus 1,254 subjects from 6 global collaborators.

Collaborating institutions collected whole blood in K2EDTA tubes following their own protocols. For TCRbeta analysis, collaborators shipped samples in one of three forms: frozen whole blood, isolated PBMCs, or DNA extracted from either of those sample types. TCRbeta CDR3 regions were amplified from genomic DNA using the immunoSEQ Assay, a bias-controlled multiplex PCR. Turning to the authors' computational methods: The number of nucleated cells in each sample was estimated from the amplification of reference gene primers within the assay. To quantify the absolute abundance of each unique TCRbeta CDR3 rearrangement, sequence reads were collapsed and filtered. Productive Simpson clonality was computed per sample as the square root of Simpson's diversity index over productive rearrangements. Held by TCRdb, this immuneACCESS table contains in-frame sequences only and omits some clones. Under half of the omission traces to an unresolved V gene where checked; the cause of the rest is unknown. V and J calls plus clone size are reproduced from that table; the DNA served to infer D and trimming. The sample table records 100,000 to 150,000 clones; about 81% of these occur just once. The ten top clones hold roughly 15% of the sample.

Study-wide conclusions, independent of this receptor: Clinical and demographic metadata were provided uncurated, with the amount varying by source and participant.

The V end loses 8 bases and the J end loses 1 base, and a stretch of 11 bases separates them. Per the germline V gene, KGHSH is the CDR1 and LQKENI is the CDR2. CDR3 length: 13 amino acids, cysteine to phenylalanine. Only CDR3 DNA remains: 39 bases, in frame from the first base. Regarding this clone: Its target antigen remains unknown. No qualities accompany the bases; no much larger clone lies one base away.

Recombination linked TRBV18 to TRBJ1-1, with no confident D gene call. The TCR was taken from a woman over 75 with acute or convalescent COVID-19. Input material: peripheral blood. The DNA sequence follows: TGTGCCAGCAACCCGGGAAGGAACACTGAAGCTTTCTTT. Its product reads: CASNPGRNTEAFF.